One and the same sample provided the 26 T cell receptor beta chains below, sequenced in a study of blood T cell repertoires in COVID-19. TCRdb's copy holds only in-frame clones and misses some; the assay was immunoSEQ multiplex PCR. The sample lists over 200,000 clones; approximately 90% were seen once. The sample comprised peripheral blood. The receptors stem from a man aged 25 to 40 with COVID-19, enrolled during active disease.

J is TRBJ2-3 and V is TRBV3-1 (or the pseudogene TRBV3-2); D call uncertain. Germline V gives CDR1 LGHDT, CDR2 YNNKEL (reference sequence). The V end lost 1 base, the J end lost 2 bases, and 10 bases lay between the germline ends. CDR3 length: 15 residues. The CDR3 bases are TGTGCCAGCAGCCAAGGGAGCCTGCTCACAGATACGCAGTATTTT. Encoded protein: CASSQGSLLTDTQYF.

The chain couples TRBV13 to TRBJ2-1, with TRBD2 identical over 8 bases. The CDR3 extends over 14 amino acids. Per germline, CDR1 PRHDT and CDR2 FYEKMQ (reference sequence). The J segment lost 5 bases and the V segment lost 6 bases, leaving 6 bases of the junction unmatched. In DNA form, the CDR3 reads TGTGCCAGCAGAATAAGCGGGAGCCACAATGAGCAGTTCTTC. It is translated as CASRISGSHNEQFF.

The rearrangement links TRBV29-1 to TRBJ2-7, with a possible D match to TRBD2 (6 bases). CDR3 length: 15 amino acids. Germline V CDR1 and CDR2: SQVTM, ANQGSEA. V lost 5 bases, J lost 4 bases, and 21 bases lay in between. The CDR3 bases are TGCAGCGTTATGGGTTCAGGGACTTCGTTTTACGAGCAGTACTTC. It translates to CSVMGSGTSFYEQYF.

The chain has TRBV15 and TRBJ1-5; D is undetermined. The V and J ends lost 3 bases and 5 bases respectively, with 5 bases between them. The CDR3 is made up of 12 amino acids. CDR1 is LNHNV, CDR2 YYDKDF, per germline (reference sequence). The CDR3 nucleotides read TGTGCCACCAGCAGCCGTCATCAGCCCCAGCATTTT. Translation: CATSSRHQPQHF. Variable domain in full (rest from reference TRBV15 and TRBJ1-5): DAMVIQNPRYQVTQFGKPVTLSCSQTLNHNVMYWYQQKSSQAPKLLFHYYDKDFNNEADTPDNFQSRRPNTSFCFLDIRSPGLGDTAMYLCATSSRHQPQHFGDGTRLSIL.

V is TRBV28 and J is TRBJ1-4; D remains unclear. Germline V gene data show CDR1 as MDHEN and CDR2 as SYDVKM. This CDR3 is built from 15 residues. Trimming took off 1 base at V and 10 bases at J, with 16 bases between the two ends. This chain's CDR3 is CASSLFSGSPVKLFF. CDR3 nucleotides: TGTGCCAGCAGTTTATTTTCCGGGTCCCCGGTAAAACTGTTTTTT.

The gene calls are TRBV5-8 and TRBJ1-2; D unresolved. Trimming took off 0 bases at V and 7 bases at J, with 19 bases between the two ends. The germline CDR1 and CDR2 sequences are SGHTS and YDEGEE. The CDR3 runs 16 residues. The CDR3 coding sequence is TGTGCCAGCAGCTTGGGATCCTGGGAGGCCGCCAGTGGCTACACCTTC. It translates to CASSLGSWEAASGYTF.

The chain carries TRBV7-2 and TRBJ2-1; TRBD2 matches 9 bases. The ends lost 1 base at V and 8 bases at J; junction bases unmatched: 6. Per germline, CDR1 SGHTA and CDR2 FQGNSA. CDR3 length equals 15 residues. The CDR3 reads CASSLGGTSSDEQFF. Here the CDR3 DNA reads TGTGCCAGCAGCTTAGGCGGGACTAGCTCCGATGAGCAGTTCTTC.

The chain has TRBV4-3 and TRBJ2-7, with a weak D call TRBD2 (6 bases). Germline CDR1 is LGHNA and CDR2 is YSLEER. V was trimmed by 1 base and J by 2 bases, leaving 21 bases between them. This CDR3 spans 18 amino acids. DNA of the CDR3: TGCGCCAGCAGCCAAGGAGGGTCGGTGATAGCGGAGACCTACGAGCAGTACTTC. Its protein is CASSQGGSVIAETYEQYF.

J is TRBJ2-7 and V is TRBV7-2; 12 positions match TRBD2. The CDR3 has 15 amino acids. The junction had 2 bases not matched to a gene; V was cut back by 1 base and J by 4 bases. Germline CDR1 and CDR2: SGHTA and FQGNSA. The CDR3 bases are TGTGCCAGCAGCTTAGTGACTAGCGGGGGTTACGAGCAGTACTTC. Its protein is CASSLVTSGGYEQYF.

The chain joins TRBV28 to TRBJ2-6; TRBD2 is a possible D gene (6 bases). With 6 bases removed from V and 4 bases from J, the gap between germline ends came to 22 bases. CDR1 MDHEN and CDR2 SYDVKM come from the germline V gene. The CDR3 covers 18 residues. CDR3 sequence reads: CASSTTKAGTRGANVLTF. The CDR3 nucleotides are TGTGCCAGCAGCACCACTAAAGCAGGGACTCGGGGGGCCAACGTCCTGACTTTC. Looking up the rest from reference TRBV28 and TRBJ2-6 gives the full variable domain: DVKVTQSSRYLVKRTGEKVFLECVQDMDHENMFWYRQDPGLGLRLIYFSYDVKMKEKGDIPEGYSVSREKKERFSLILESASTNQTSMYLCASSTTKAGTRGANVLTFGAGSRLTVL.

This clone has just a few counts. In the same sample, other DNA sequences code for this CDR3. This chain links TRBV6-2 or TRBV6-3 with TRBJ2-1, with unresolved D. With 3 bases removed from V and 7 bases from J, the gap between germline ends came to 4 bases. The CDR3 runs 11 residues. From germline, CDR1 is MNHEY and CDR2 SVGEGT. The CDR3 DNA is TGTGCCAGCAGTTATTTAAATGAGCAGTTCTTC. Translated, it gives CASSYLNEQFF.

The CDR3 sequence is CASSDNRSGYTF. CDR3 in DNA: TGTGCCAGCTCAGACAACAGGAGCGGCTACACCTTC. This chain joins TRBV18 and TRBJ1-2, with TRBD1 as a possible D gene (5 bases). V gave up 5 bases and J gave up 8 bases, with 12 bases separating them. The CDR3 covers 12 residues. Per the germline V gene, CDR1 is KGHSH and CDR2 is LQKENI.

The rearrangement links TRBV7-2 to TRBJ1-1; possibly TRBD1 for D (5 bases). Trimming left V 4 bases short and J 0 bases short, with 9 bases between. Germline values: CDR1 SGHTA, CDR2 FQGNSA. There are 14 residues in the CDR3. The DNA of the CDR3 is TGTGCCAGCAGCTACGGACACATGAACACTGAAGCTTTCTTT. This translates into CASSYGHMNTEAFF.

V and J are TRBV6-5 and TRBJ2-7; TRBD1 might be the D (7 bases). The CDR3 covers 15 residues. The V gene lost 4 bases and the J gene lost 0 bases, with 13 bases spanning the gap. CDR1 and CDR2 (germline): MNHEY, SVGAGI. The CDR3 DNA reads TGTGCCAGCAGTTTACAGGGGACTTACTCCTACGAGCAGTACTTC. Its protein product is CASSLQGTYSYEQYF.

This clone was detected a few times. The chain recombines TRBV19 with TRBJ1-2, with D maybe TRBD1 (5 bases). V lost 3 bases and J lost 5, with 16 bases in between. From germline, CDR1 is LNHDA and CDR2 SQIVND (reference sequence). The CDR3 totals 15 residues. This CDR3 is CASSIAWGVGYGYTF. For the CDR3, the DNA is TGTGCCAGTAGTATTGCGTGGGGGGTCGGTTATGGCTACACCTTC.

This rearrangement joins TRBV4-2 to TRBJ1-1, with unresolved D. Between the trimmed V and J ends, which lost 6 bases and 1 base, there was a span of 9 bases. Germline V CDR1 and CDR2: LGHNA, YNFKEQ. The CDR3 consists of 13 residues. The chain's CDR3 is CASSRGPNTEAFF. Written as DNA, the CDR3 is TGTGCCAGCAGTCGCGGGCCGAACACTGAAGCTTTCTTT.

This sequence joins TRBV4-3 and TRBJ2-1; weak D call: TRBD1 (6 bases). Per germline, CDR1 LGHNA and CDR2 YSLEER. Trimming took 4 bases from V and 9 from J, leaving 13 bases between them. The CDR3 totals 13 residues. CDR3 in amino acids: CASSPGSGVEQFF. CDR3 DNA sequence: TGCGCCAGCAGCCCAGGGTCAGGGGTTGAGCAGTTCTTC.

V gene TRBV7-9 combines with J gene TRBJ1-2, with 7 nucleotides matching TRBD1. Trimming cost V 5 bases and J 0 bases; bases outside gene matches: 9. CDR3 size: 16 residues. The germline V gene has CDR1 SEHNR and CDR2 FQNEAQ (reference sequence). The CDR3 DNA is TGTGCCAGCAGCCCATCTTGGGACAGTACTAACTATGGCTACACCTTC. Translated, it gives CASSPSWDSTNYGYTF.

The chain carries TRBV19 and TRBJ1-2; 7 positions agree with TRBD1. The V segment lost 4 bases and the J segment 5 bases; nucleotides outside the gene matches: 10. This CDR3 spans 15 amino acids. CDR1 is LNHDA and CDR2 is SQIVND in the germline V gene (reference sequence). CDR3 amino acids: CASSRQGPVDYGYTF. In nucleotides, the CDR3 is TGTGCCAGTAGTAGACAGGGCCCAGTGGATTATGGCTACACCTTC. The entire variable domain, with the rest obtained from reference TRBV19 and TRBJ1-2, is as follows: DGGITQSPKYLFRKEGQNVTLSCEQNLNHDAMYWYRQDPGQGLRLIYYSQIVNDFQKGDIAEGYSVSREKKESFPLTVTSAQKNPTAFYLCASSRQGPVDYGYTFGSGTRLTVV.

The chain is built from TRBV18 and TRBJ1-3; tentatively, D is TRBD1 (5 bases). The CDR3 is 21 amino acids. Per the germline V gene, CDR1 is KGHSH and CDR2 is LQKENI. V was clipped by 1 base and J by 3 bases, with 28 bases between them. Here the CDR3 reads CASSPLGQGIWKQSHGNTIYF. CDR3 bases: TGTGCCAGCTCACCACTTGGTCAGGGCATATGGAAACAATCCCATGGAAACACCATATATTTT.

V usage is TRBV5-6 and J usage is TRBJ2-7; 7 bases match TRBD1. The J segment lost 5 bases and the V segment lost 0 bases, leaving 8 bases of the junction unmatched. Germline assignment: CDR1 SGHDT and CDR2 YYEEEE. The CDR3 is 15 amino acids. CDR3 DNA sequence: TGTGCCAGCAGCTTGGCCGACAGGGTCGGCGACGAGCAGTACTTC. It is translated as CASSLADRVGDEQYF.

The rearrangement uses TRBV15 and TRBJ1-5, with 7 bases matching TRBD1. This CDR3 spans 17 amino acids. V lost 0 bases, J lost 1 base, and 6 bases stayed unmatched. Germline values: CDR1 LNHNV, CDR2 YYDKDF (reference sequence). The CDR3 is CATSRDRQGGSNQPQHF. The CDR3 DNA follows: TGTGCCACCAGCAGAGATAGACAGGGAGGAAGCAATCAGCCCCAGCATTTT.

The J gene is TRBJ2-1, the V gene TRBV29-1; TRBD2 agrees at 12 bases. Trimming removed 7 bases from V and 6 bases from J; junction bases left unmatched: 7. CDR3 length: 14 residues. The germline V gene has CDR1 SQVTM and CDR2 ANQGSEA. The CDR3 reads CSAARLAGVNEQFF. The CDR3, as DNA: TGCAGCGCTGCCCGACTAGCGGGAGTCAATGAGCAGTTCTTC.

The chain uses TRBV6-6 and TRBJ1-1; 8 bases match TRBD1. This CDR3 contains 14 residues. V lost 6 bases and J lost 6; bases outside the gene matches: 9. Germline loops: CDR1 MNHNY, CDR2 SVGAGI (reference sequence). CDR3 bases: TGTGCCAGCAGCCCTCAGGGGGCGAGCGCTGAAGCTTTCTTT. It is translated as CASSPQGASAEAFF.

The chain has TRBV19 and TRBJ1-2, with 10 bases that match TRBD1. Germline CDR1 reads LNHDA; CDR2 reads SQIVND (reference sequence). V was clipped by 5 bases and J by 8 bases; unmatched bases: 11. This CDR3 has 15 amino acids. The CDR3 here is CASSLRDRGIRGYTF. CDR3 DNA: TGTGCCAGTAGTCTCCGGGACAGGGGCATAAGAGGCTACACCTTC.

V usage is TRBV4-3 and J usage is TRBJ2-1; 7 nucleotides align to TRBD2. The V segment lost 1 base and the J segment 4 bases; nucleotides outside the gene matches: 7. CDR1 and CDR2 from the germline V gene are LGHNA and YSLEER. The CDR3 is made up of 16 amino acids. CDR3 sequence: CASSQVTGGGYNEQFF. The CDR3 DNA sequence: TGCGCCAGCAGCCAAGTGACCGGCGGGGGATACAATGAGCAGTTCTTC.